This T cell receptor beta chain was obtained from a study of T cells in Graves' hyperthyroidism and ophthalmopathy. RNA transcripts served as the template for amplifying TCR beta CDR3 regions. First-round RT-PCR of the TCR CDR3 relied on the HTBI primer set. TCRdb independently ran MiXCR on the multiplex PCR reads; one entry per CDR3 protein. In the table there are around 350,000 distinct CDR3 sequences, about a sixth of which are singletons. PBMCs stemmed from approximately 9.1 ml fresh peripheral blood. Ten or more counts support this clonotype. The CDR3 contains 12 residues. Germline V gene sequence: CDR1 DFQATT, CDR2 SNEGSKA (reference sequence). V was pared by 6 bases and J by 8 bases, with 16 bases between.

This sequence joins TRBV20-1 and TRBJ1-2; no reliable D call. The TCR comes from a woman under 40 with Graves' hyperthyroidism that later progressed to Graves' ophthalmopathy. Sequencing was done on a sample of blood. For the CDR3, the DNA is TGCAGTGCGTATATACCGTTCGGGGGCTACACCTTC. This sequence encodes CSAYIPFGGYTF.